Following are 8 T cell receptor beta chains from one sample sequenced in a study of T cell repertoires in cytomegalovirus infection. TCRdb re-called the reads through MiXCR, storing one row per CDR3 protein. The sample has some 180,000 distinct CDR3 sequences, approximately 19% seen once. Sequences were obtained from PBMCs. These receptor sequences come from a human donor in good health (CMV status not recorded). Some clones in this sample may be carry-over from other donors' samples.

This clonotype was observed a few times. This chain connects TRBV7-6 to TRBJ2-1, with TRBD2 matching 7 bases. The germline gives CDR1 SGHVS, CDR2 FNYEAQ. The CDR3 is 15 amino acids. The ends lost 5 bases at V and 4 bases at J; junction bases unmatched: 8. CDR3 amino acids: CASSPGLVGYNEQFF. The CDR3 nucleotides read TGTGCCAGCAGCCCTGGACTAGTAGGGTACAATGAGCAGTTCTTC.

In its sample, this clonotype ranks as medium-sized (0.01 to 0.1%). The chain links TRBV7-2 to TRBJ1-1, with 10 positions matching TRBD1. V was pared by 5 bases and J by 0 bases, with 12 bases of the junction left unmatched. This CDR3 is built from 18 residues. In germline, CDR1 is SGHTA, CDR2 FQGNSA. This CDR3 reads CASSPPGTGVGMNTEAFF. DNA for the CDR3: TGTGCCAGCAGCCCTCCCGGGACAGGGGTGGGGATGAACACTGAAGCTTTCTTT.

As concerns this clonotype: Being one base from a much bigger clone, this may be a read error. The rearrangement links TRBV5-1 to TRBJ1-4, with D maybe TRBD1 (5 bases). Trimming shortened V by 4 bases and J by 7 bases, and 14 bases separated the two germline ends. Germline assignment: CDR1 SGHRS and CDR2 YFSETQ. CDR3 size: 14 residues. Here the CDR3 reads CASSTAPGVEKLFF. CDR3 nucleotides: TGCGCCAGCAGCACAGCCCCGGGGGTTGAAAAACTGTTTTTT.

This clonotype was counted at least ten times. CDR3 bases: TGTGCCAGCAGCCTTCGGACTGGCGGGCCGTACGAGCAGTACTTC. Protein sequence: CASSLRTGGPYEQYF. V is TRBV7-8 and J is TRBJ2-7; a possible D gene is TRBD2 (5 bases). Trimming took 5 bases from V and 4 from J, leaving 18 bases between them. The CDR3 covers 15 residues. From germline, CDR1 is SGHVS and CDR2 FQNEAQ.

This clonotype has at least ten counts. The chain carries TRBV12-3 or TRBV12-4 and TRBJ2-7; 8 nucleotides match TRBD1. This CDR3 contains 16 residues. Trimming at V came to 6 bases and at J to 3 bases, leaving 13 bases not matched to a gene. In DNA, the CDR3 is TGTGCCAGCAGCCGGGCCAGCACAGGGGGACGCTACGAGCAGTACTTC. Encoded protein: CASSRASTGGRYEQYF.

This clonotype was counted at least ten times. The CDR3: CASRGQGADTQYF. The CDR3 nucleotides read TGCGCCAGCAGGGGACAGGGGGCAGATACGCAGTATTTT. The V gene is TRBV4-1, the J gene TRBJ2-3; 11 bases line up with TRBD1. The germline V gene encodes CDR1 MGHRA and CDR2 YSYEKL. V lost 6 bases to trimming and J lost 4 bases; unmatched junction nucleotides: 0. The CDR3 has 13 residues.

This clonotype was detected ten times or more. The chain has TRBV7-6 and TRBJ2-7, with D tentatively TRBD1 (6 bases). V was pared by 5 bases and J by 0 bases, with 14 bases between. The CDR3 is 15 amino acids. CDR1 SGHVS and CDR2 FNYEAQ come from the germline V gene. CDR3 protein: CASSTGTSSSYEQYF. In DNA form, the CDR3 reads TGTGCCAGCAGCACAGGGACGAGCAGCTCCTACGAGCAGTACTTC.

This clonotype was recorded at least ten times. The chain has TRBV7-9 and TRBJ1-1, with TRBD1 as a possible D gene (6 bases). The germline V gene encodes CDR1 SEHNR and CDR2 FQNEAQ (reference sequence). V was pared by 5 bases and J by 4 bases, with 8 bases between. This CDR3 has 12 amino acids. The CDR3 sequence is CASSPGVTEAFF. The CDR3 region has the DNA TGTGCCAGCAGCCCAGGGGTCACTGAAGCTTTCTTT.